These 24 T cell receptor beta chains share one sample of origin, sequenced in a study of blood T cell repertoires in COVID-19. Using immunoSEQ multiplex PCR, the repertoire was profiled, and TCRdb retains in-frame clones only, with some absent. Here the sample spans some 250,000 clones, more than 70% being singletons. What was sequenced was peripheral blood. These receptors all come from a woman between 18 and 29 years old with acute or convalescent COVID-19.

The genes are TRBV7-2 and TRBJ1-2; 7 nucleotides agree with TRBD1. The ends lost 0 bases at V and 7 bases at J; junction bases unmatched: 14. Germline CDR1 is SGHTA and CDR2 is FQGNSA. This CDR3 is 17 amino acids long. The CDR3 region is CASSLARSEQGSGGYTF. The CDR3 DNA reads TGTGCCAGCAGCTTAGCTCGGTCGGAACAGGGGAGTGGTGGCTACACCTTC.

DNA for the CDR3: TGTGCCTGGAGTTTGTTTGCGGGAGTTGAGATTGAGCAGTTCTTC. Translating it yields CAWSLFAGVEIEQFF. The chain carries TRBV30 and TRBJ2-1, with 7 bases matching TRBD2. The J segment lost 9 bases and the V segment lost 2 bases, leaving 13 bases of the junction unmatched. The germline V gene encodes CDR1 GTSNPN and CDR2 SVGIG (reference sequence). The CDR3 sequence is 15 residues long.

This clone was counted once. The rearrangement joins TRBV9 to TRBJ2-1; 10 bases match TRBD1. Losses at the gene ends were 3 bases for V and 5 bases for J; bases not matched to a gene: 5. This CDR3 spans 15 amino acids. CDR1 and CDR2 from the germline V gene are SGDLS and YYNGEE. CDR3 amino acids: CASSAGQGGNNEQFF. The CDR3 nucleotides read TGTGCCAGCAGCGCAGGACAGGGGGGCAACAATGAGCAGTTCTTC. Full variable domain (remainder filled in from reference TRBV9 and TRBJ2-1): DSGVTQTPKHLITATGQRVTLRCSPRSGDLSVYWYQQSLDQGLQFLIQYYNGEERAKGNILERFSAQQFPDLHSELNLSSLELGDSALYFCASSAGQGGNNEQFFGPGTRLTVL.

The chain uses TRBV19 and TRBJ2-6; tentatively, D is TRBD1 (6 bases). The CDR3 runs to 17 residues. Between the trimmed V and J ends, which lost 3 bases and 0 bases, there was a span of 12 bases. Germline V gene data show CDR1 as LNHDA and CDR2 as SQIVND (reference sequence). In DNA, the CDR3 is TGTGCCAGTAGTATCGGGCAGGGGCGCTCTGGGGCCAACGTCCTGACTTTC. It specifies CASSIGQGRSGANVLTF.

The rearrangement links TRBV7-2 to TRBJ2-3, with no clear D. The CDR3 is made up of 13 amino acids. The germline V gene has CDR1 SGHTA and CDR2 FQGNSA. Trimming removed 5 bases from V and 1 base from J, with 7 bases in between. This chain's CDR3 is CASSVPGTDTQYF. The CDR3 nucleotides are TGTGCCAGCAGCGTCCCGGGCACAGATACGCAGTATTTT.

The CDR3 loop is CASSLRVTYNEQFF. CDR3 in DNA: TGTGCCAGTAGCCTTAGAGTCACTTACAATGAGCAGTTCTTC. The V and J genes are TRBV19 and TRBJ2-1; D uncertain. The CDR3 consists of 14 residues. Germline V CDR1 and CDR2: LNHDA, SQIVND (reference sequence). Trimming cost V 6 bases and J 4 bases, with 13 bases left between them.

This clone was recorded only once. The V gene is TRBV19, the J gene TRBJ2-2; D possibly corresponds to TRBD2 (5 bases). V was clipped by 6 bases and J by 7 bases, with 15 bases between them. The CDR3 extends over 14 amino acids. Germline CDR1 and CDR2: LNHDA and SQIVND (reference sequence). This CDR3 is CASSAPGGGGELFF. CDR3 nucleotide sequence: TGTGCCAGTAGCGCCCCCGGAGGTGGCGGGGAGCTGTTTTTT.

The rearrangement joins TRBV27 to TRBJ2-2; TRBD1 matches 7 bases. The J segment lost 5 bases and the V segment lost 5 bases, leaving 11 bases of the junction unmatched. From germline, CDR1 is MNHEY and CDR2 SMNVEV (reference sequence). The CDR3 length is 16 residues. The CDR3 DNA follows: TGTGCCAGCAGTCCCTCCTGGACAGGCGAGACCGGGGAGCTGTTTTTT. The encoded protein is CASSPSWTGETGELFF.

This rearrangement joins TRBV3-1 (or the pseudogene TRBV3-2) to TRBJ1-2, with 8 positions matching TRBD1. The CDR3 contains 15 residues. Germline lookup yields CDR1 LGHDT and CDR2 YNNKEL (reference sequence). J lost 2 bases, V lost 4 bases, and 6 bases had no gene match. CDR3 sequence (DNA): TGTGCCAGCAGCCCTATGGCAGGGGGCAACTATGGCTACACCTTC. This gives the protein CASSPMAGGNYGYTF.

The rearrangement links TRBV19 to TRBJ1-4; TRBD1 matches at 8 bases. The CDR3 spans 14 residues. Germline V gene sequence: CDR1 LNHDA, CDR2 SQIVND (reference sequence). With 3 bases clipped from V and 3 bases from J, the junction kept 0 bases outside the gene matches. In DNA, the CDR3 is TGTGCCAGTAGTATGGGACAGGCTAATGAAAAACTGTTTTTT. Protein sequence: CASSMGQANEKLFF.

The chain employs TRBV28 and TRBJ1-2; 7 nucleotides line up with TRBD1. This CDR3 has 15 amino acids. V lost 3 bases, J lost 4 bases, and 8 bases stayed unmatched. Germline V CDR1 and CDR2: MDHEN, SYDVKM. CDR3 loop: CASSFRQGSAYGYTF. The CDR3 DNA sequence: TGTGCCAGCAGTTTCCGACAGGGTTCGGCCTATGGCTACACCTTC.

The V gene is TRBV7-8, the J gene TRBJ2-1, with 11 positions matching TRBD2. Germline CDR1 is SGHVS and CDR2 is FQNEAQ. Trimming took 5 bases from V and 4 from J; bases not matched to a gene: 7. CDR3 length: 16 residues. The CDR3 DNA reads TGTGCCAGCAGCCCTCCGGGACTAGCGGCGTACAATGAGCAGTTCTTC. Translating it yields CASSPPGLAAYNEQFF.

The CDR3, as DNA: TGTGCCAGCAGCCAAGAGACCAGGGTGGCCAATGAGCAGTTCTTC. Encoded protein: CASSQETRVANEQFF. The chain couples TRBV14 to TRBJ2-1; D is possibly TRBD1 (5 bases). The germline gives CDR1 SGHDN, CDR2 FVKESK. The CDR3 length is 15 residues. V was shortened by 0 bases and J by 6 bases, with 12 bases between the two germline ends.

This clone has just one count. This rearrangement joins TRBV11-2 to TRBJ1-2; 7 bases align to TRBD1. This CDR3 region has 16 residues. Trimming removed 5 bases from V and 5 bases from J; junction bases left unmatched: 14. Germline assignment: CDR1 SGHAT and CDR2 FQNNGV. CDR3 in amino acids: CASSGDSQGGRYGYTF. The CDR3 region has the DNA TGTGCCAGCAGCGGGGACTCGCAGGGGGGAAGGTATGGCTACACCTTC.

The chain is built from TRBV5-1 and TRBJ2-3; TRBD1 agrees at 9 bases. The J segment lost 0 bases and the V segment lost 4 bases, leaving 6 bases of the junction unmatched. Germline V gene lookup returns CDR1 SGHRS and CDR2 YFSETQ. This CDR3 spans 16 amino acids. The CDR3 sequence: CASSPGQGGSTDTQYF. The CDR3 bases are TGCGCCAGCAGCCCGGGACAGGGAGGGAGCACAGATACGCAGTATTTT.

This clone was seen a single time. The rearrangement links TRBV11-1 to TRBJ1-1, with 8 bases that match TRBD1. With 0 bases clipped from V and 6 bases from J, the junction kept 12 bases outside the gene matches. Germline V gene data show CDR1 as SGHAT and CDR2 as FQDESV (reference sequence). The CDR3 loop spans 17 amino acids. The CDR3, as DNA: TGTGCCAGCAGCTTAGCCCCTTCCCAGGGGGCGGGGGCTGAAGCTTTCTTT. Protein sequence: CASSLAPSQGAGAEAFF.

This clone was seen only once. The chain joins TRBV19 to TRBJ1-2; 7 bases align to TRBD1. V lost 6 bases and J lost 6; bases outside the gene matches: 13. CDR1 and CDR2 (germline): LNHDA, SQIVND (reference sequence). The CDR3 length is 15 residues. The CDR3 nucleotides are TGTGCCAGTAGCATCCTGACAGGGAGCATGGATGGCTACACCTTC. It encodes CASSILTGSMDGYTF.

The rearrangement joins TRBV19 to TRBJ1-1; 7 nucleotides agree with TRBD1. The germline CDR1 and CDR2 sequences are LNHDA and SQIVND (reference sequence). V lost 5 bases and J lost 2; bases outside the gene matches: 8. This CDR3 contains 15 residues. CDR3 loop: CASSQARGKNTEAFF. For the CDR3, the DNA is TGTGCCAGTAGTCAAGCCAGGGGGAAAAACACTGAAGCTTTCTTT.

The chain links TRBV2 to TRBJ1-5; 9 nucleotides match TRBD1. CDR3 length: 13 amino acids. The germline gives CDR1 SNHLY, CDR2 FYNNEI. The J segment lost 11 bases and the V segment lost 5 bases, leaving 7 bases of the junction unmatched. CDR3 sequence: CASSTGGGGSQHF. The CDR3 DNA sequence: TGTGCCAGCAGTACAGGGGGCGGTGGATCCCAGCATTTT.

The chain carries TRBV5-4 and TRBJ1-2; maybe TRBD1 (6 bases). The germline CDR1 and CDR2 sequences are SGHNT and YYREEE (reference sequence). V was cut by 4 bases and J by 0 bases, with 16 bases left in between. This CDR3 comprises 16 residues. The CDR3 is CASSPGDHLANYGYTF. For the CDR3, the DNA is TGTGCCAGCAGCCCAGGGGATCATCTTGCTAACTATGGCTACACCTTC.

V usage is TRBV14 and J usage is TRBJ1-1; 9 bases line up with TRBD1. With 0 bases clipped from V and 1 base from J, the junction kept 6 bases outside the gene matches. Per the germline V gene, CDR1 is SGHDN and CDR2 is FVKESK. This CDR3 contains 17 residues. In DNA form, the CDR3 reads TGTGCCAGCAGCCAAGATCGGGACAGGGCCGGGAACACTGAAGCTTTCTTT. Protein product: CASSQDRDRAGNTEAFF.

The rearrangement uses TRBV19 and TRBJ1-1; unclear D gene. The V gene lost 5 bases and the J gene lost 1 base, with 8 bases spanning the gap. The CDR3 is 13 residues long. CDR1 is LNHDA and CDR2 is SQIVND in the germline V gene (reference sequence). CDR3 in amino acids: CASSRRGNTEAFF. Written as DNA, the CDR3 is TGTGCCAGTAGTCGTCGCGGGAACACTGAAGCTTTCTTT. Based on the CDR3 plus reference TRBV19 and TRBJ1-1, the full variable domain is DGGITQSPKYLFRKEGQNVTLSCEQNLNHDAMYWYRQDPGQGLRLIYYSQIVNDFQKGDIAEGYSVSREKKESFPLTVTSAQKNPTAFYLCASSRRGNTEAFFGQGTRLTVV.

This chain joins TRBV3-1 (or the pseudogene TRBV3-2) and TRBJ1-2; a weak D match, TRBD1 (5 bases). The CDR3 consists of 14 residues. Germline V lookup: CDR1 LGHDT, CDR2 YNNKEL (reference sequence). Trimming cost V 1 base and J 7 bases, with 13 bases left between them. The CDR3 loop is CASSQGGAVGGYTF. CDR3 nucleotides: TGTGCCAGCAGCCAAGGGGGCGCGGTTGGTGGCTACACCTTC.

This clone was seen more than once but under ten times. The chain carries TRBV30 and TRBJ2-7, with D perhaps TRBD1 (6 bases). The V and J ends lost 3 bases and 0 bases respectively, with 6 bases between them. The CDR3 length is 12 residues. Germline CDR1 is GTSNPN and CDR2 is SVGIG (reference sequence). The chain's CDR3 is CAWRQGSYEQYF. DNA for the CDR3: TGTGCCTGGAGACAGGGCTCCTACGAGCAGTACTTC.